These 7 T cell receptor beta chains came from one sample sequenced in a study of identical twins. MiXCR, run by TCRdb on the 5' RACE reads, gives a single entry per CDR3 protein. The sample consists of 300,000 to 400,000 distinct CDR3 sequences, 9% to 15% of them appearing once. This sample also belongs to another study, concerning yellow fever vaccine responses in identical twins.

Sequences were obtained from CD8+ T cells sorted from blood. All receptors come from a woman younger than 30 in good health.

In its sample, this clonotype was seen a few times. J is TRBJ2-1 and V is TRBV5-1; perhaps TRBD2 as D (6 bases). V lost 1 base to trimming and J lost 6 bases, with 20 bases between them. Germline-derived CDR1 and CDR2 are SGHRS and YFSETQ. This CDR3 region has 17 residues. For the CDR3, the DNA is TGCGCCAGCAGCTTGCGATTGGGTCTAGCGCTAGGCAATGAGCAGTTCTTC. It translates to CASSLRLGLALGNEQFF.

The sample holds a few counts of this clonotype. CDR3 in amino acids: CASSEGTRYEQYF. Written as DNA, the CDR3 is TGTGCCAGCAGTGAAGGCACACGATACGAGCAGTACTTC. The rearrangement joins TRBV25-1 to TRBJ2-7; D unresolved. CDR3 size: 13 residues. V dropped 2 bases and J dropped 4 bases, with 9 bases sitting between them. Germline-derived CDR1 and CDR2 are MGHDK and SYGVNS.

This clonotype has only a few counts. The chain links TRBV7-9 to TRBJ1-1, with D maybe TRBD1 (5 bases). The CDR3 runs 13 residues. Germline V gene lookup returns CDR1 SEHNR and CDR2 FQNEAQ (reference sequence). The V end lost 2 bases, the J end lost 8 bases, and 12 bases lay between the germline ends. The CDR3 region is CASSLWLQEEAFF. Written as DNA, the CDR3 is TGTGCCAGCAGCTTATGGCTACAGGAAGAAGCTTTCTTT.

The sample holds many counts of this clonotype. The genes are TRBV4-1 and TRBJ2-5; TRBD2 is a possible D gene (6 bases). V was cut by 0 bases and J by 7 bases, with 9 bases left in between. Germline loops: CDR1 MGHRA, CDR2 YSYEKL. The CDR3 has 13 residues. DNA of the CDR3: TGCGCCAGCAGCCAAGATATGGGGGGGACCCAGTACTTC. This sequence encodes CASSQDMGGTQYF.

This clonotype was observed a few times. This chain links TRBV2 with TRBJ2-7; D call uncertain. The length of the CDR3 is 15 residues. Trimming shortened V by 0 bases and J by 0 bases, and 9 bases separated the two germline ends. CDR1 and CDR2 (germline): SNHLY, FYNNEI. CDR3 in DNA: TGTGCCAGCAGTGAAGCGGCTTCGAGCTCCTACGAGCAGTACTTC. Encoded protein: CASSEAASSSYEQYF.

This clonotype has more than one count but fewer than ten. V and J are TRBV24-1 and TRBJ2-1; either TRBD1 or TRBD2 may fit D (5 bases each). The V and J ends lost 1 base and 1 base respectively, with 22 bases between them. The CDR3 runs to 20 residues. Germline V gene lookup returns CDR1 KGHDR and CDR2 SFDVKD. The CDR3 reads CATSDLSPAGEGNSYNEQFF. The CDR3 DNA follows: TGTGCCACCAGTGATTTATCCCCGGCGGGTGAGGGGAATTCCTACAATGAGCAGTTCTTC.

This clonotype was seen repeatedly, ten times or more. V is TRBV4-1 and J is TRBJ2-1; D gene uncertain. The CDR3 is 14 amino acids. V lost 6 bases and J lost 9, with 18 bases in between. Germline CDR1 and CDR2: MGHRA and YSYEKL. Here the CDR3 reads CASSRSPRSGEQFF. As DNA, the CDR3 is TGCGCCAGCAGTCGGTCCCCCCGATCGGGTGAGCAGTTCTTC.